This T cell receptor (beta chain) comes out of a study of blood T cell repertoires in COVID-19. Libraries were prepared by immunoSEQ multiplex PCR; TCRdb keeps only in-frame clonotypes and omits some of them. The profile shows about 250,000 clones, about 82% of them singletons. Looked up from germline, CDR1 is SGHAT and CDR2 is FQNNGV. The ends were cut back, 3 bases at V and 4 bases at J, with 9 bases in the middle. The CDR3 spans 13 residues. The chain links TRBV11-2 to TRBJ1-2, with D possibly matching TRBD1 (5 bases). The TCR originated in a woman in her forties or fifties with acute COVID-19. The material sequenced was PBMCs or T cells enriched from blood (not recorded which). As DNA, the CDR3 is TGTGCCAGCAGCTTCGACAGCCTCTATGGCTACACCTTC. Protein product: CASSFDSLYGYTF.